The T cell receptor beta chain described here comes from a study of control samples from healthy donors and cancer patients. As regards this clone: This same CDR3 is encoded by further DNA sequences in the sample.

Profiling relied on immunoSEQ multiplex PCR, and the TCRdb table lists in-frame clones only, not all of them. Among 120,000 or so clones listed, approximately 92% were seen once. Trimming removed 0 bases from V and 6 bases from J; junction bases left unmatched: 0. The CDR3 has 14 residues. Looked up from germline, CDR1 is SGHRS and CDR2 is YFSETQ. This sequence joins TRBV5-1 and TRBJ1-6; 7 positions agree with TRBD1. Sequencing input: PBMCs. The source of this sequence is a man older than 75 with head and neck cancer. The CDR3 here is CASSLGQGNSPLHF. The CDR3 nucleotides are TGCGCCAGCAGCTTGGGACAGGGTAATTCACCCCTCCACTTT.